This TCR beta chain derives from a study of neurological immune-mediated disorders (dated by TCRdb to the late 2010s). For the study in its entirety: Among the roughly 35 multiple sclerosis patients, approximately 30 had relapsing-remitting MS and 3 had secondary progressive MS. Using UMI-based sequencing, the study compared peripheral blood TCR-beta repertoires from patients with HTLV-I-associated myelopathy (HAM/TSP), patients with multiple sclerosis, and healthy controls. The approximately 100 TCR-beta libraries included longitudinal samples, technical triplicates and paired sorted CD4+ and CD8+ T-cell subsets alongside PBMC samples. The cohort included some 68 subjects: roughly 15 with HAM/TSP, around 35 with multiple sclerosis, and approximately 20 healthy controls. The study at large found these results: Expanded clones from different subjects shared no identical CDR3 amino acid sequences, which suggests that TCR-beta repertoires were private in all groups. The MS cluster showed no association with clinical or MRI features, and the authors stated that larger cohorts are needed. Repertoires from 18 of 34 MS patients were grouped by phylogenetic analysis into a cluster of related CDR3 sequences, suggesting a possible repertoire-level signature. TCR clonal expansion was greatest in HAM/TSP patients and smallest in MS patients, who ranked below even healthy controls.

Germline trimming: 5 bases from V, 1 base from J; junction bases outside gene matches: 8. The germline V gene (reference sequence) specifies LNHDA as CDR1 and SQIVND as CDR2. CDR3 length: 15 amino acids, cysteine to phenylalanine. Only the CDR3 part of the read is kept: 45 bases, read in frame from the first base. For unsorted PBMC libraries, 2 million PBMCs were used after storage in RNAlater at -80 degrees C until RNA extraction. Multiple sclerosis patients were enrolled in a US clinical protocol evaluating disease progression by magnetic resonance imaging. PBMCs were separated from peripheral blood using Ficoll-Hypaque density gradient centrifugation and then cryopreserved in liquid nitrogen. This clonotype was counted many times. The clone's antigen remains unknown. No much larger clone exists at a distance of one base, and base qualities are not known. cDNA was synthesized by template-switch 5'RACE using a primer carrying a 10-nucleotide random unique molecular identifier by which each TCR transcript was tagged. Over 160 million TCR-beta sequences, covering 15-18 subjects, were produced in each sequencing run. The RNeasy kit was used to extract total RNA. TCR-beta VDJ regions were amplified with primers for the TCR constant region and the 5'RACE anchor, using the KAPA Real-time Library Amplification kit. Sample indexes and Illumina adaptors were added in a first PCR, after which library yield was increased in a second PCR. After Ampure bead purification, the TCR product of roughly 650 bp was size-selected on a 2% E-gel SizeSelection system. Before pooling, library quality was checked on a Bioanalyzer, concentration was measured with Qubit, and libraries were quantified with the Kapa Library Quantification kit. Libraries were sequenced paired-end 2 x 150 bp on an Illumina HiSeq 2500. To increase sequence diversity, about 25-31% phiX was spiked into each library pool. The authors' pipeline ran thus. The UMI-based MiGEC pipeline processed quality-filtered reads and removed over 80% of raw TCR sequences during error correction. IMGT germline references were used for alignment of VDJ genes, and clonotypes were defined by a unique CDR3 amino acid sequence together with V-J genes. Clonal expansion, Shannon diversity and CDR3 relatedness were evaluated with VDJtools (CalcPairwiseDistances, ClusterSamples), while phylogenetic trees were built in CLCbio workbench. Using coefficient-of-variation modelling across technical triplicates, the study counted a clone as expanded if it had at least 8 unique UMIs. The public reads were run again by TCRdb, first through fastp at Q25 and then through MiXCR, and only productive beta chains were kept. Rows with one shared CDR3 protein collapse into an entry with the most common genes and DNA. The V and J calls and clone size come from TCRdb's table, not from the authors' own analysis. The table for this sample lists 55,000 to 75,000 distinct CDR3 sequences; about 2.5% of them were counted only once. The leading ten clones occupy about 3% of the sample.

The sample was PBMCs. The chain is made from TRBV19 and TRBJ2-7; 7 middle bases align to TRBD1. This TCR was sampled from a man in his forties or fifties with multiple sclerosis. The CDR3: CASSAAQGVSYEQYF. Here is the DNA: TGTGCCAGTAGTGCCGCCCAGGGGGTGTCCTACGAGCAGTACTTC.